This T cell receptor beta chain was observed in a study of PD-1 blockade in classical Hodgkin lymphoma. General study results and limits: TCR diversity at baseline was reported to be reduced in newly diagnosed patients relative to healthy donors.

This clone turned up a few times. Its specificity is unknown. Stated time point: newly diagnosed, previously untreated cHL patient sample. CD4+ T cells were purified from thawed PBMCs by negative selection. Sequencing was performed with immunoSEQ multiplex PCR; in TCRdb, only in-frame clones are kept and a portion is missing. The sample consists of more than 15,000 clones, under 85% of them appearing once. CDR3 length: 13 residues. Germline V lookup: CDR1 SQVTM, CDR2 ANQGSEA. Trimming left V 2 bases short and J 7 bases short, with 12 bases between. The sequenced sample consisted of CD4+ T cells from blood. The receptor comes from a human donor with classical Hodgkin lymphoma. The chain recombines TRBV29-1 with TRBJ1-5; perhaps TRBD1 as D (5 bases). CDR3 region: CSVESGPGQPQHF. In DNA form, the CDR3 reads TGCAGCGTTGAATCAGGGCCCGGGCAGCCCCAGCATTTT. The full variable domain, rest sourced from reference TRBV29-1 and TRBJ1-5, is SAVISQKPSRDICQRGTSLTIQCQVDSQVTMMFWYRQQPGQSLTLIATANQGSEATYESGFVIDKFPISRPNLTFSTLTVSNMSPEDSSIYLCSVESGPGQPQHFGDGTRLSIL.